This TCR beta chain was found in a study of patients and donors after allogeneic stem cell transplantation. TCRdb independently ran MiXCR on the RT-PCR reads; one entry per CDR3 protein. Of about 150,000 distinct CDR3 sequences in the sample, 37% are singletons; the top ten hold around 50%. The source of this sequence is a human donor who was either an allogeneic HSCT recipient or a stem cell or donor lymphocyte infusion donor (not recorded which). It is not recorded whose cells these are; they may come from a transplant donor. Sequencing was performed on blood, either unsorted or a sorted T cell fraction (not recorded which).

CDR3 loop: CASRTFPYSTNQPQHF. As DNA, the CDR3 is TGTGCCAGCAGAACCTTCCCGTATTCGACCAATCAGCCCCAGCATTTT. The chain has TRBV6-2 or TRBV6-3 and TRBJ1-5; no clear D gene. Trimming pared 6 bases from V and 3 bases from J, leaving 18 bases between. The length of the CDR3 is 16 residues. The V gene's germline CDR1 is MNHEY and CDR2 SVGEGT.